The next 3 T cell receptor beta chains were all read from a single sample in a study of breast tumors, draining lymph nodes, adjacent tissues. TCRdb re-analysed the multiplex PCR reads in MiXCR, keeping a single row per CDR3 protein. The sample shows approximately 52,000 distinct CDR3 sequences, around 45% of them seen only once. The sample was breast tumor tissue. The receptors stem from a female donor with breast cancer. Some clones in this sample may be carry-over from other donors' samples.

The rearrangement links TRBV20-1 to TRBJ1-2, with 8 bases matching TRBD1. The V segment lost 0 bases and the J segment 10 bases; nucleotides outside the gene matches: 7. This CDR3 is built from 13 residues. CDR1 is DFQATT and CDR2 is SNEGSKA in the germline V gene (reference sequence). CDR3 sequence reads: CSARETGDYAYTF. The CDR3 bases are TGCAGTGCTAGAGAGACAGGGGACTACGCCTACACCTTC.

This clonotype was counted ten times or more. This rearrangement joins TRBV7-8 to TRBJ2-7; TRBD1 aligns across 10 bases. J lost 7 bases, V lost 1 base, and 7 bases had no gene match. CDR1 is SGHVS and CDR2 is FQNEAQ in the germline V gene. The CDR3 is made up of 15 amino acids. The CDR3 nucleotides read TGTGCCAGCAGCTTAGGGACAGGGGGAAAAGGGGAGCAGTACTTC. Translated: CASSLGTGGKGEQYF.

The V and J genes are TRBV5-1 and TRBJ1-4; TRBD1 aligns across 8 bases. The germline CDR1 and CDR2 sequences are SGHRS and YFSETQ. V lost 3 bases, J lost 7 bases, and 8 bases stayed unmatched. This CDR3 contains 15 residues. CDR3 sequence reads: CASSSGVGQGEKLFF. DNA for the CDR3: TGCGCCAGCAGCTCTGGCGTAGGACAGGGTGAAAAACTGTTTTTT. Full variable domain (rest looked up from reference TRBV5-1 and TRBJ1-4): KAGVTQTPRYLIKTRGQQVTLSCSPISGHRSVSWYQQTPGQGLQFLFEYFSETQRNKGNFPGRFSGRQFSNSRSEMNVSTLELGDSALYLCASSSGVGQGEKLFFGSGTQLSVL.